These 8 T cell receptor beta chains originate from one sample sequenced in a study of glioma-infiltrating T cells. The iRepertoire nested amplicon-rescue multiplex PCR amplified TCR alpha and beta CDR3s from RNA. Using its own MiXCR run on the multiplex PCR reads, TCRdb lists one record per CDR3 protein. Here the sample spans around 190,000 distinct CDR3 sequences, more than 35% being singletons. Material for sequencing was glioma tissue, nonneoplastic brain tissue, or PBMCs (not recorded which). The source of these receptors is a human donor with low-grade glioma or glioblastoma, undergoing nonglioma brain surgery, or in good health (not recorded which).

On this clonotype itself: This may be a read error, as it is one base from a much larger clone. The J gene is TRBJ2-1, the V gene TRBV20-1; D unresolved. The CDR3 runs 14 residues. Germline lookup yields CDR1 DFQATT and CDR2 SNEGSKA (reference sequence). CDR3 loop: CSAWGNGPTYEQNF. The CDR3 DNA follows: TGCAGTGCGTGGGGAAATGGGCCTACCTACGAGCAGAACTTC.

This clonotype has only a few counts. V is TRBV6-1 and J is TRBJ2-6; a possible D gene is TRBD1 (7 bases). The CDR3 loop spans 15 amino acids. The germline V gene has CDR1 MNHNS and CDR2 SASEGT. Trimming took off 11 bases at V and 4 bases at J, with 18 bases between the two ends. As DNA, the CDR3 is TGTGCCTCCACCACAGGGGAGGAGGGGGCCAACGTCCTGACTTTC. This encodes CASTTGEEGANVLTF.

About this clonotype itself: A much larger clone differs from this one at a single base, so this may be a read error. The chain has TRBV7-2 and TRBJ2-7, with D perhaps matching TRBD1 (6 bases). In germline, CDR1 is SGHTA, CDR2 FQGNSA. The CDR3 has 13 residues. V was pared by 6 bases and J by 6 bases, with 15 bases between. CDR3 coding DNA: TGTGCCAGCAGATTAAAACAGGGTGTCGAGCAGTACTTC. Translated: CASRLKQGVEQYF.

This clonotype was detected many times. This sequence joins TRBV20-1 and TRBJ2-3; 8 nucleotides line up with TRBD1. V gave up 5 bases and J gave up 4 bases; unmatched junction bases: 8. CDR1 is DFQATT, CDR2 SNEGSKA, per germline (reference sequence). The CDR3 totals 14 residues. The CDR3 DNA reads TGCAGTGCTTGGACAGGGAAGACTTCAGATACGCAGTATTTT. Its translation is CSAWTGKTSDTQYF.

There are a few counts of this clonotype. The V gene is TRBV19, the J gene TRBJ2-7; D is possibly TRBD1 (6 bases). V lost 6 bases, J lost 7 bases, and 19 bases lay in between. Germline V lookup: CDR1 LNHDA, CDR2 SQIVND (reference sequence). The CDR3 length is 14 residues. The CDR3 here is CASSTQGMAREQYF. DNA of the CDR3: TGTGCCAGTAGCACCCAGGGGATGGCGCGGGAGCAGTACTTC.

The chain employs TRBV5-1 and TRBJ2-7; D gene uncertain. The CDR3 contains 13 residues. Germline CDR1 reads SGHRS; CDR2 reads YFSETQ. Trimming took off 5 bases at V and 0 bases at J, with 9 bases between the two ends. As DNA, the CDR3 is TGCGCCAGCAGGACTTTTAGCTCCTACGAGCAGTACTTC. It translates to CASRTFSSYEQYF.

To note about this clonotype: An end of the junction differs from the germline gene, which may be a read error. The chain employs TRBV12-3 or TRBV12-4 and TRBJ2-5, with TRBD2 matching 9 bases. CDR3 length: 13 residues. Here the CDR3 reads CASSLAGYDTQYF. As DNA, the CDR3 is TGTGCCAGCAGTCTAGCGGGATATGATACCCAGTACTTC.

This clonotype occurred many times. The rearrangement links TRBV27 to TRBJ1-2; perhaps TRBD1 as D (5 bases). V was pared by 5 bases and J by 4 bases, with 17 bases between. This CDR3 is 15 amino acids long. The germline gives CDR1 MNHEY, CDR2 SMNVEV (reference sequence). CDR3 sequence: CASSVSGGASYGYTF. CDR3 DNA sequence: TGTGCCAGCAGTGTTTCGGGGGGTGCGAGCTATGGCTACACCTTC.